The rows below give T cell receptor beta chains drawn from one sample of a study of vaccination effects on CD4 cells after COVID-19. Sequencing used immunoSEQ multiplex PCR; TCRdb keeps in-frame clones, though not all of them. The sample records 50,000 or so clones, 65% to 80% being singletons. Their antigens are not known. Sample: CD4+ T cells from PBMCs cultured without peptide, taken before COVID-19 vaccination. The origin of the receptors is a human donor who received a COVID-19 vaccine. Each CDR3 is given with its conserved first and last residue. The order of the fields is J gene, V gene, D gene, clone size, CDR3 DNA, CDR3 protein. D genes are given only for firm matches. The size field is filled for only some rows; it gives once, few, many or a size class.

>TRBJ2-2|TRBV3-1/TRBV3-2|.|.
TGTGCCAGCAGCCAAACTATAGTCACCGGGGAGCTGTTTTTT
CASSQTIVTGELFF
>TRBJ2-1|TRBV30|.|once
TGTGCCTGGAACCCTCTGGGGCGGAGCTCCTACAATGAGCAGTTCTTC
CAWNPLGRSSYNEQFF
>TRBJ2-2|TRBV24-1|TRBD2|few
TGTGCCACCAGTGATCCTGGGACTAGCGGGAGAAGGGACGGGGAGCTGTTTTTT
CATSDPGTSGRRDGELFF
>TRBJ2-2|TRBV6-5|.|.
TGTGCCAGCAGTTTAAAGGGGTCTCGGGCCACCGGGGAGCTGTTTTTT
CASSLKGSRATGELFF
>TRBJ1-2|TRBV30|.|.
TGTGCTGGGGAGAGGCAGCCTAACTATGGCTACACCTTC
CAGERQPNYGYTF
>TRBJ1-3|TRBV5-1|.|.
TGCGCCAGCAGCTTGACACTGAACTCTGGAAACACCATATATTTT
CASSLTLNSGNTIYF
>TRBJ1-4|TRBV19|.|few
TGTGCCAGTAGTCCTCAAAGGGGGGATCTGTTTTTT
CASSPQRGDLFF
>TRBJ2-7|TRBV5-6|TRBD1|.
TGTGCCAGCAGCCCGGGACAGGTGGGGGCGGAGCAGTACTTC
CASSPGQVGAEQYF
>TRBJ1-4|TRBV5-1|TRBD1|.
TGCGCCAGCAGCTTAACCGGGACAGGGGGAGAAAAACTGTTTTTT
CASSLTGTGGEKLFF
>TRBJ2-1|TRBV6-5|TRBD2|few
TGTGCCAGCAGTCCAGCGGGAGGGACCTACAATGAGCAGTTCTTC
CASSPAGGTYNEQFF
>TRBJ1-3|TRBV19|.|.
TGTGCCAGTAGTATCGGCACCTCTGGAAACACCATATATTTT
CASSIGTSGNTIYF
>TRBJ1-1|TRBV13|.|.
TGTGCCAGTTATATGGGACACACGAACACTGAAGCTTTCTTT
CASYMGHTNTEAFF
>TRBJ2-1|TRBV28|.|.
TGTGCCAGCAGAAGTCCCGGGCGGGAGCAGTTCTTC
CASRSPGREQFF
>TRBJ2-1|TRBV7-8|TRBD2|.
TGTGCCAGCAGCGCGGGAAGCGGGGGATCCTACAATGAGCAGTTCTTC
CASSAGSGGSYNEQFF
>TRBJ1-4|TRBV5-6|.|.
TGTGCCAGCAGGCGGACCGGGACAAGTAATGAAAAACTGTTTTTT
CASRRTGTSNEKLFF
>TRBJ2-4|TRBV4-3|.|.
TGCGCCAGCAGCCAAGAAGCGGAGGGGCCTGAAAACATTCAGTACTTC
CASSQEAEGPENIQYF
>TRBJ2-3|TRBV5-5|.|.
TGTGCCAGCAGCCAACAATTTAGCAGCACAGATACGCAGTATTTT
CASSQQFSSTDTQYF
>TRBJ1-2|TRBV5-6|TRBD1|.
TGTGCCAGCAGCGCCACAGGGGGAAGTACATCGGAGGATGGCTACACCTTC
CASSATGGSTSEDGYTF
>TRBJ1-4|TRBV7-2|TRBD1|once
TGTGCCAGCAGCCCTCGGACAGGCACCGGGGTAAAACTGTTTTTT
CASSPRTGTGVKLFF
>TRBJ2-7|TRBV7-2|.|.
TGTGCCAGCAGCTCCAGGGGCGGAGGGGCAGGGGGTGTCTACGAGCAGTACTTC
CASSSRGGGAGGVYEQYF
>TRBJ1-5|TRBV28|TRBD1|.
TGTGCCAGCAGTCCCCGGACAGGGTACTACGTAAATCAGCCCCAGCATTTT
CASSPRTGYYVNQPQHF
>TRBJ1-2|TRBV6-2/TRBV6-3|.|.
TGTGCCAGCAGTTATAACAGGGAGTCCTATGGCTACACCTTC
CASSYNRESYGYTF
>TRBJ1-3|TRBV28|.|.
TGTGCCAGCAGTTTAGTTGCTGGAAACACCATATATTTT
CASSLVAGNTIYF
>TRBJ2-7|TRBV6-5|.|.
TGTGCCAGCAGTCGGGGCGTCTACGAGCAGTACTTC
CASSRGVYEQYF
>TRBJ2-3|TRBV7-2|.|.
TGTGCCAGCAGCCCACGACTACGGACAAGGTCAAGCACAGATACGCAGTATTTT
CASSPRLRTRSSTDTQYF
>TRBJ2-7|TRBV15|TRBD2|many
TGTGCCACCAGCAGGGTTATTCTGAGCGGGGCCTACGAGCAGTACTTC
CATSRVILSGAYEQYF
>TRBJ2-1|TRBV19|TRBD2|.
TGTGCCAGTAGTATTTCAGCGGGATTGTCCTACAATGAGCAGTTCTTC
CASSISAGLSYNEQFF
>TRBJ2-7|TRBV7-3|TRBD2|.
TGTGCCAGCAGCTTAGACCCTAGCGGGGTCTACGAGCAGTACTTC
CASSLDPSGVYEQYF
>TRBJ1-2|TRBV6-1|.|.
TGTGCCAGCAGTGAACAGGGAGGATATGGCTACACCTTC
CASSEQGGYGYTF
>TRBJ2-5|TRBV5-4|.|.
TGTGCCAGCAGCTTGGGGGCGCGTCAAGAGACCCAGTACTTC
CASSLGARQETQYF
>TRBJ1-4|TRBV21-1|.|.
TGTGCCAGCAGCAGCCCGGGACAGGCGGCAACTAATGAAAAACTGTTTTTT
CASSSPGQAATNEKLFF
>TRBJ2-1|TRBV27|.|few
TGTGCCAGCAGTCCGCATCATGGGGTGAGGACGCAGTTCTTC
CASSPHHGVRTQFF
>TRBJ2-5|TRBV9|TRBD2|.
TGTGCCAGCAGCCTGGGGACTAAAGAAGAGACCCAGTACTTC
CASSLGTKEETQYF
>TRBJ1-4|TRBV28|.|.
TGTGCCAGCAGAGGAAGACAGGCAACTAATGAAAAACTGTTTTTT
CASRGRQATNEKLFF
>TRBJ1-1|TRBV19|.|.
TGTGCCAGTAGTGAAATTAGGGCGTTGAACACTGAAGCTTTCTTT
CASSEIRALNTEAFF
>TRBJ2-3|TRBV14|.|.
TGTGCCAGCAGCCCATCAGGTTCCACGCAGTATTTT
CASSPSGSTQYF
>TRBJ2-5|TRBV30|.|once
TGTGCTTGGATTGGCGGTAACCAAGAGACCCAGTACTTC
CAWIGGNQETQYF
>TRBJ1-6|TRBV10-3|.|once
TGTGCCATCAGTACGGGGACTAATTCACCCCTCCACTTT
CAISTGTNSPLHF
>TRBJ1-1|TRBV30|.|.
TGTGCCTGGAGTGTACTGGGGGAACAGGGAGATAGGGGTAACACTGAAGCTTTCTTT
CAWSVLGEQGDRGNTEAFF
>TRBJ2-2|TRBV18|.|.
TGTGCCAGCTCACCACGTACCGGGGAGCTGTTTTTT
CASSPRTGELFF
>TRBJ2-2|TRBV7-8|TRBD1|.
TGTGCCAGCAGGGAAAACAGGGGTTCAGCGAACACCGGGGAGCTGTTTTTT
CASRENRGSANTGELFF
>TRBJ2-3|TRBV5-1|TRBD2|.
TGCGCCAGCAGCTTGAGCGAGGCGAGCGGGGGAACGGGAGATACGCAGTATTTT
CASSLSEASGGTGDTQYF
>TRBJ1-4|TRBV19|.|.
TGTGCCAGTAGTACGAGCGGGGTGTCTGAAAAACTGTTTTTT
CASSTSGVSEKLFF
>TRBJ1-4|TRBV2|.|.
TGTGCCAGCACTAGAAATACGTTTTCTCTGGGTGAAAAACTGTTTTTT
CASTRNTFSLGEKLFF
>TRBJ2-2|TRBV28|TRBD2|.
TGTGCCAGCAGACTCCCGGGAGGCGGCGGGGAGCTGTTTTTT
CASRLPGGGGELFF
>TRBJ2-1|TRBV5-1|TRBD1|.
TGCGCCAGCAGCTTGGGGCAGGGGGCCGATGAGCAGTTCTTC
CASSLGQGADEQFF
>TRBJ1-6|TRBV5-5|TRBD1|.
TGTGCCAGCAGTCTAGGGGGCGCTTATTCACCCCTCCACTTT
CASSLGGAYSPLHF
>TRBJ2-7|TRBV6-1|TRBD2|few
TGTGCCAGCAGTGGGGGCCTAGCGGGAGGGCCCTACGAGCAGTACTTC
CASSGGLAGGPYEQYF
>TRBJ2-7|TRBV2|.|.
TGTGCCAGCAGTGAAGACGGATTCTACGAGCAGTACTTC
CASSEDGFYEQYF
>TRBJ1-4|TRBV18|.|.
TGTGCCAGCTCACGAGGGGATCTTATAGAAAAACTGTTTTTT
CASSRGDLIEKLFF
>TRBJ1-1|TRBV18|.|once
TGTGCCAGCTCCTCCGGGACGGAGAACACTGAAGCTTTCTTT
CASSSGTENTEAFF
>TRBJ1-2|TRBV27|.|.
TGTGCCAGCAGTTTATCCGGGGGAAGGGGCTACACCTTC
CASSLSGGRGYTF
>TRBJ2-1|TRBV5-1|.|.
TGCGCCAGCAGCCGACAAACGACGGGGGAGCAGTTCTTC
CASSRQTTGEQFF
>TRBJ1-6|TRBV2|.|medium-sized
TGTGCCACCGCCCAAGGGGGGACCGTGCATTCACCCCTCCACTTT
CATAQGGTVHSPLHF
>TRBJ2-1|TRBV25-1|.|.
TGTGCCGTTCAAGATTACAATGAGCAGTTCTTC
CAVQDYNEQFF
>TRBJ1-2|TRBV6-1|TRBD1|.
TGTGCCAGCAGTGAATACAACAGGGGCGACTATGGCTACACCTTC
CASSEYNRGDYGYTF
>TRBJ1-1|TRBV3-1/TRBV3-2|.|.
TGTGCCAGCAGCCCCTCAGGGGTGAGTGAAGCTTTCTTT
CASSPSGVSEAFF